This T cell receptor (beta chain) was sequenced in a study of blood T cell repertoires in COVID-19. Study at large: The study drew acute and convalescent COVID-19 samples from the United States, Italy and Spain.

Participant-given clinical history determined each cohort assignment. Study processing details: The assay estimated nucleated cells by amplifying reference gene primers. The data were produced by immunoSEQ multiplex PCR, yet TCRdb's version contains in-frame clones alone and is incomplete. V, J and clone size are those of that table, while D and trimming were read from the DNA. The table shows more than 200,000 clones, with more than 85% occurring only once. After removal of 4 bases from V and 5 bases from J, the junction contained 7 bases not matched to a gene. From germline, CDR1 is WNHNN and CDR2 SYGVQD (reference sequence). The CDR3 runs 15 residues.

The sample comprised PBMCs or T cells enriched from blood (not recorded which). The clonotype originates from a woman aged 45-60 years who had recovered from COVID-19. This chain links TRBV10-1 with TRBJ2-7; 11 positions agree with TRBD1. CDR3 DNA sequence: TGCGCCAGCAGTGTCGGACAGGGGGCTGCGAACGAGCAGTACTTC. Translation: CASSVGQGAANEQYF.